A single sample gave rise to the 15 T cell receptor beta chains below, sequenced in a study of response to subunit inactivated influenza vaccine. TCRdb ran MiXCR on the RT-PCR reads and lists one entry per CDR3 protein. The sample shows roughly 700,000 distinct CDR3 sequences, approximately 15% of them seen only once. The sequenced sample was PBMCs from blood, obtained 14 to 15 days before vaccination. The receptors come from a man aged 50 to 60 who received an inactivated influenza vaccine.

V usage is TRBV7-9 and J usage is TRBJ2-1; 10 bases fit TRBD2. Germline CDR1 reads SEHNR; CDR2 reads FQNEAQ (reference sequence). The CDR3 sequence is 15 residues long. V shed 5 bases and J 7 bases; nucleotides not matched to a gene: 8. CDR3 protein: CASSRTSGNWNEQFF. DNA for the CDR3: TGTGCCAGCAGCCGTACTAGCGGGAATTGGAATGAGCAGTTCTTC.

This clonotype was seen a handful of times. The J gene is TRBJ1-1, the V gene TRBV7-2, with D perhaps matching TRBD1 (5 bases). The V gene's germline CDR1 is SGHTA and CDR2 FQGNSA. The CDR3 loop spans 15 amino acids. V was pared by 1 base and J by 4 bases, with 13 bases between. Here the CDR3 reads CASSLERGLGTEAFF. The CDR3 DNA reads TGTGCCAGCAGCTTAGAGCGGGGCCTGGGCACTGAAGCTTTCTTT.

This clonotype occurred many times. This chain joins TRBV13 and TRBJ1-2, with D possibly being TRBD1 (6 bases). Germline assignment: CDR1 PRHDT and CDR2 FYEKMQ (reference sequence). The CDR3 has 14 amino acids. Trimming removed 6 bases from V and 4 bases from J, with 15 bases in between. CDR3 in amino acids: CASRDSWGLYGYTF. Here the CDR3 DNA reads TGTGCCAGCAGGGATTCATGGGGGCTCTATGGCTACACCTTC.

This clonotype was seen at least ten times. This rearrangement joins TRBV5-6 to TRBJ2-7; 8 bases agree with TRBD1. CDR3 length: 17 residues. Germline V CDR1 and CDR2: SGHDT, YYEEEE. V shed 1 base and J 3 bases; nucleotides not matched to a gene: 12. The CDR3 nucleotides are TGTGCCAGCAGCTTGCCGGTTGGACAGGGTAATCTCTACGAGCAGTACTTC. This translates into CASSLPVGQGNLYEQYF.

This clonotype has more than one count but fewer than ten. The chain couples TRBV18 to TRBJ2-1; no definite D call. The CDR3 consists of 18 residues. V lost 5 bases and J 5 bases, leaving 25 bases between the germline ends. Germline V gene sequence: CDR1 KGHSH, CDR2 LQKENI. The DNA of the CDR3 is TGTGCCAGCTCATCACTTTCCCGGGCCCCCGGCATAGACAATGAGCAGTTCTTC. Its translation is CASSSLSRAPGIDNEQFF.

This clonotype appeared many times. The rearrangement joins TRBV2 to TRBJ1-2; 8 nucleotides line up with TRBD1. With 6 bases clipped from V and 6 bases from J, the junction kept 12 bases outside the gene matches. This CDR3 has 15 amino acids. CDR1 and CDR2 from the germline V gene are SNHLY and FYNNEI. The CDR3 region is CASSAKSTGDHGYTF. The DNA of the CDR3 is TGTGCCAGCAGCGCCAAATCGACAGGGGATCATGGCTACACCTTC.

In its sample, this clonotype was seen a few times. J is TRBJ1-4 and V is TRBV20-1, with a tentative D call TRBD1 (5 bases). V was shortened by 0 bases and J by 5 bases, with 13 bases between the two germline ends. Germline V gene lookup returns CDR1 DFQATT and CDR2 SNEGSKA (reference sequence). The CDR3 contains 15 residues. The CDR3 protein is CSARDPREGNEKLFF. The DNA of the CDR3 is TGCAGTGCTAGAGATCCCAGGGAGGGAAATGAAAAACTGTTTTTT.

The gene calls are TRBV5-1 and TRBJ1-1; D possibly corresponds to TRBD1 (5 bases). The V and J ends lost 6 bases and 3 bases respectively, with 18 bases between them. Germline lookup yields CDR1 SGHRS and CDR2 YFSETQ. CDR3 length equals 15 residues. CDR3 DNA: TGCGCCAGCACCCCTCTGGGGGGATGGGACACTGAAGCTTTCTTT. As protein: CASTPLGGWDTEAFF.

This clonotype has only a few counts. The chain combines TRBV2 with TRBJ2-3; 9 nucleotides agree with TRBD1. The length of the CDR3 is 15 residues. CDR1 and CDR2 from the germline V gene are SNHLY and FYNNEI. V was pared by 8 bases and J by 2 bases, with 8 bases of the junction left unmatched. CDR3 protein: CASGGQGTITDTQYF. Written as DNA, the CDR3 is TGTGCCAGCGGAGGACAGGGGACAATCACAGATACGCAGTATTTT.

The rearrangement links TRBV28 to TRBJ1-5; 8 bases line up with TRBD1. Germline V gene data show CDR1 as MDHEN and CDR2 as SYDVKM. Trimming took 1 base from V and 2 from J; bases not matched to a gene: 4. CDR3 length: 16 amino acids. For the CDR3, the DNA is TGTGCCAGCAGTTTATCAGGGGGCTTCGGCAATCAGCCCCAGCATTTT. Translation: CASSLSGGFGNQPQHF.

This clonotype was counted between two and nine times. The rearrangement uses TRBV7-2 and TRBJ2-5; D is uncertain. V lost 4 bases to trimming and J lost 3 bases, with 12 bases between them. Germline CDR1 and CDR2: SGHTA and FQGNSA. The CDR3 loop spans 14 amino acids. In DNA form, the CDR3 reads TGTGCCAGCAGCTCGGTCGGAAAGGAAGAGACCCAGTACTTC. Its translation: CASSSVGKEETQYF.

This clonotype was seen at least ten times. This chain joins TRBV2 and TRBJ1-4; D is unresolved. CDR1 SNHLY and CDR2 FYNNEI come from the germline V gene. This CDR3 is built from 14 residues. V gave up 8 bases and J gave up 7 bases, with 17 bases separating them. The chain's CDR3 is CASRSQSEGEKLFF. The DNA for the CDR3 is TGTGCCAGCCGATCGCAATCGGAGGGTGAAAAACTGTTTTTT.

The V gene is TRBV12-3 or TRBV12-4, the J gene TRBJ1-1, with D hard to call. Deletions cut 6 bases from V and 4 bases from J, with 6 bases between. The length of the CDR3 is 11 residues. The CDR3 loop is CASSQTTEAFF. DNA of the CDR3: TGTGCCAGCAGCCAAACCACTGAAGCTTTCTTT.

This clonotype was counted a few times. The J gene is TRBJ2-4, the V gene TRBV4-1, with 8 bases matching TRBD2. The ends lost 2 bases at V and 9 bases at J; junction bases unmatched: 12. Germline loops: CDR1 MGHRA, CDR2 YSYEKL. The CDR3 extends over 16 amino acids. CDR3 loop: CASSQTSIAGRVIQYF. Written as DNA, the CDR3 is TGCGCCAGCAGCCAAACCTCTATAGCGGGGAGGGTCATTCAGTACTTC.

This clonotype was observed a handful of times. The chain has TRBV14 and TRBJ2-1; the D is unclear. This CDR3 is 16 amino acids long. The ends were cut back, 4 bases at V and 4 bases at J, with 17 bases in the middle. From germline, CDR1 is SGHDN and CDR2 FVKESK. The CDR3 DNA is TGTGCCAGCAGCCCCCGTGCCGGGTCGGGTTACAATGAGCAGTTCTTC. Translating it yields CASSPRAGSGYNEQFF.